The 27 T cell receptor beta chains presented below share a single source sample, sequenced in a study of regulatory T cells in long-lasting Graves disease. Combining iRepertoire HTBI primers with Arm-PCR of CDR3 regions, the authors built TCR beta libraries. TCRdb called the multiplex PCR reads again in MiXCR, with one record for every CDR3 protein. The table includes 500,000 or so distinct CDR3 sequences, about 15% detected once. Time point defined: newly diagnosed GD, antithyroid drugs for less than 3 months. Scientists built the TCR library using RNA that was extracted from PBMCs. These records were also assigned to another study, of T cells in Graves' hyperthyroidism and ophthalmopathy.

This specimen consisted of peripheral blood mononuclear cells (PBMCs), obtained at new diagnosis, from a patient treated with antithyroid drugs. These receptors were obtained from a woman aged 40-65 years with Graves disease.

This clonotype was seen only a few times. The chain couples TRBV12-3 or TRBV12-4 to TRBJ2-2; a possible D gene is TRBD2 (6 bases). The germline V and J ends were trimmed by 6 bases and 6 bases, with 11 bases remaining between them. The CDR3 spans 13 residues. CDR3 in amino acids: CASSLGLPGELFF. CDR3 sequence (DNA): TGTGCCAGCAGCCTGGGACTTCCCGGGGAGCTGTTTTTT.

This chain joins TRBV18 and TRBJ2-7; TRBD1 aligns across 11 bases. Unmatched junction bases numbered 4, after V lost 5 bases and J lost 1 base. The CDR3 runs 15 residues. Germline CDR1 is KGHSH and CDR2 is LQKENI. The CDR3 is CASSTGTGGSYEQYF. CDR3 nucleotide sequence: TGTGCCAGCTCAACAGGGACAGGGGGGTCCTACGAGCAGTACTTC.

As regards this clonotype: This clone may be a read error of a much larger clone one base away. The rearrangement joins TRBV20-1 to TRBJ2-3; 13 bases line up with TRBD2. The CDR3 is 14 residues long. Germline CDR1 reads DFQATT; CDR2 reads SNEGSKA (reference sequence). CDR3: CSARTSGGTGTQYF. The CDR3, as DNA: TGCAGTGCCAGGACTAGCGGGGGAACAGGTACGCAGTATTTT.

This clonotype appeared many times. The chain carries TRBV11-2 and TRBJ2-1; the D gene could be TRBD1 or TRBD2 (5 bases each). This CDR3 has 13 residues. Germline V gene lookup returns CDR1 SGHAT and CDR2 FQNNGV. Trimming left V 0 bases short and J 14 bases short, with 14 bases between. The CDR3 sequence is CASSLDGEGEKFF. Written as DNA, the CDR3 is TGTGCCAGCAGCTTAGACGGGGAAGGGGAAAAGTTCTTC.

In this sample, this clonotype turned up a few times. The chain couples TRBV10-3 to TRBJ2-2, with D possibly TRBD2 on 9 matching bases. The CDR3 spans 19 residues. The V gene lost 0 bases and the J gene lost 1 base, with 18 bases spanning the gap. Looked up from germline, CDR1 is ENHRY and CDR2 is SYGVKD. The CDR3, as DNA: TGTGCCATCAGTGAGTCCAGGGGGCCTAGCGGGGTGAACACCGGGGAGCTGTTTTTT. It translates to CAISESRGPSGVNTGELFF.

This clonotype was detected many times. This rearrangement joins TRBV30 to TRBJ1-2, with no clear D. This CDR3 has 13 amino acids. The germline V and J ends were trimmed by 1 base and 1 base, with 7 bases remaining between them. Germline V gene sequence: CDR1 GTSNPN, CDR2 SVGIG (reference sequence). CDR3 coding DNA: TGTGCCTGGAGTGGACTCCGTAACTATGGCTACACCTTC. Its translation: CAWSGLRNYGYTF.

At least ten counts were recorded for this clonotype. The gene calls are TRBV6-5 and TRBJ2-7; no clear D. The length of the CDR3 is 16 residues. Trimming took 2 bases from V and 0 from J, leaving 14 bases between them. Germline CDR1 MNHEY, CDR2 SVGAGI. The CDR3, as DNA: TGTGCCAGCAGTTACAGCCAGGAGAGGTCCTCCTACGAGCAGTACTTC. This translates into CASSYSQERSSYEQYF.

This clonotype was counted between two and nine times. DNA of the CDR3: TGTGCCAGTAGTATCCCCGGACGTCGGAATCAGCCCCAGCATTTT. This gives the protein CASSIPGRRNQPQHF. The chain carries TRBV19 and TRBJ1-5; no clear D gene. The CDR3 runs to 15 residues. Germline CDR1 and CDR2: LNHDA and SQIVND (reference sequence). V was shortened by 3 bases and J by 4 bases, with 13 bases between the two germline ends.

This clonotype was observed many times. The chain uses TRBV29-1 and TRBJ1-2, with TRBD1 identical over 7 bases. From germline, CDR1 is SQVTM and CDR2 ANQGSEA. V trimming: 7 bases; J trimming: 6 bases; junction bases outside the gene matches: 11. The CDR3 consists of 13 residues. This CDR3 reads CSAMNRGKDGYTF. The DNA of the CDR3 is TGCAGCGCAATGAACAGGGGAAAGGATGGCTACACCTTC. Full variable domain (outside the CDR3, taken from reference TRBV29-1 and TRBJ1-2): SAVISQKPSRDICQRGTSLTIQCQVDSQVTMMFWYRQQPGQSLTLIATANQGSEATYESGFVIDKFPISRPNLTFSTLTVSNMSPEDSSIYLCSAMNRGKDGYTFGSGTRLTVV.

Concerning this clonotype itself: This may arise from a read error, as a much more abundant clone is one base away. The chain recombines TRBV6-1 with TRBJ2-1; D is unresolved. The CDR3 has 13 amino acids. Germline lookup yields CDR1 MNHNS and CDR2 SASEGT. CDR3 sequence: CASSDTAYNEQSF. CDR3 nucleotide sequence: TGTGCCAGCAGTGATACCGCCTACAATGAGCAGTCCTTC.

This clonotype occurred a few times. This chain uses TRBV24-1 with TRBJ2-3, with 8 bases fitting TRBD2. The CDR3 consists of 14 residues. CDR1 is KGHDR and CDR2 is SFDVKD in the germline V gene. V dropped 6 bases and J dropped 0; count of bases not matched to a gene: 1. This CDR3 reads CATSPSGSTDTQYF. The CDR3 region has the DNA TGTGCCACCAGTCCTAGCGGGAGCACAGATACGCAGTATTTT.

This clonotype was recorded many times. The rearrangement joins TRBV30 to TRBJ2-5, with D perhaps given as TRBD1 or TRBD2 (5 bases each). The CDR3 is 14 amino acids. The germline V gene has CDR1 GTSNPN and CDR2 SVGIG (reference sequence). V lost 5 bases and J 4 bases, leaving 17 bases between the germline ends. In nucleotides, the CDR3 is TGTGCCTGGGATGGGACGGGCGGAGGAGAGACCCAGTACTTC. Its translation is CAWDGTGGGETQYF.

This clonotype was recorded a few times. The rearrangement links TRBV11-2 to TRBJ1-6; 7 bases agree with TRBD1. CDR1 and CDR2 (germline): SGHAT, FQNNGV. The junction had 4 bases not matched to a gene; V was cut back by 1 base and J by 7 bases. This CDR3 spans 15 amino acids. CDR3 DNA sequence: TGTGCCAGCAGCTTAGTGGAGACAGGGAATTCACCCCTCCACTTT. Its protein is CASSLVETGNSPLHF.

This clonotype was seen once. A read error is possible here, since a much larger clone lies one base away. This sequence joins TRBV7-8 and TRBJ2-7, with TRBD1 as a possible D gene (7 bases). Per the germline V gene, CDR1 is SGHVS and CDR2 is FQNEAQ. CDR3 length equals 16 residues. Trimming stripped 2 bases from V and 7 bases from J, with 21 bases between. In nucleotides, the CDR3 is TGTGCCAGCAGCTTATCAGGGGGGCAACTCTACAATGAGCAGTACTTC. The encoded protein is CASSLSGGQLYNEQYF.

This clonotype was seen more than once but under ten times. A much larger clone differs from this one at a single base, so this may be a read error. The gene calls are TRBV7-2 and TRBJ2-1; D tentatively fits TRBD1 or TRBD2 (5 bases each). CDR3 length: 15 residues. From germline, CDR1 is SGHTA and CDR2 FQGNSA. Here the CDR3 reads CASGGTRFSYNEQLF. The CDR3 nucleotides are TGTGCCAGCGGGGGTACCCGGTTCTCCTACAATGAGCAGTTATTC.

This clonotype showed up many times. The chain's CDR3 is CAKETTDSYSGNTIYF. The CDR3 bases are TGTGCCAAGGAGACGACGGACAGCTACTCTGGAAACACCATATATTTT. This chain joins TRBV2 and TRBJ1-3, with D possibly being TRBD1 (6 bases). Germline CDR1 is SNHLY and CDR2 is FYNNEI. The V end was cut by 10 bases, the J end by 0 bases, with 19 bases between. The CDR3 is made up of 16 amino acids.

This clonotype showed up many times. This rearrangement joins TRBV18 to TRBJ1-1; D unresolved. Trimming took off 6 bases at V and 10 bases at J, with 18 bases between the two ends. The CDR3 has 13 residues. Per the germline V gene, CDR1 is KGHSH and CDR2 is LQKENI. The CDR3 protein is CASSPKEASPAFF. The CDR3, as DNA: TGTGCCAGCTCCCCCAAGGAGGCCTCACCAGCTTTCTTT. Filled out from reference TRBV18 and TRBJ1-1, the complete variable domain reads NAGVMQNPRHLVRRRGQEARLRCSPMKGHSHVYWYRQLPEEGLKFMVYLQKENIIDESGMPKERFSAEFPKEGPSILRIQQVVRGDSAAYFCASSPKEASPAFFGQGTRLTVV.

The chain recombines TRBV9 with TRBJ2-3; D is ambiguous. Germline V lookup: CDR1 SGDLS, CDR2 YYNGEE. This CDR3 is built from 12 residues. With 2 bases removed from V and 2 bases from J, the gap between germline ends came to 3 bases. CDR3: CASSVDTDTQYF. The CDR3 nucleotides read TGTGCCAGCAGCGTCGACACAGATACGCAGTATTTT.

This clonotype was counted at least ten times. The chain carries TRBV5-1 and TRBJ2-7; D is tentatively TRBD1 or TRBD2 (5 bases each). V lost 4 bases and J 6 bases, leaving 14 bases between the germline ends. Germline lookup yields CDR1 SGHRS and CDR2 YFSETQ. The CDR3 extends over 13 amino acids. For the CDR3, the DNA is TGCGCCAGCAGCGAACGGGACGGCACCGAGCAGTACTTC. It is translated as CASSERDGTEQYF.

Ten or more counts support this clonotype. CDR3: CASSDWPVNYGYTF. CDR3 bases: TGTGCCAGCAGTGATTGGCCGGTAAACTATGGCTACACCTTC. The chain combines TRBV2 with TRBJ1-2; D call uncertain. Germline CDR1 reads SNHLY; CDR2 reads FYNNEI. CDR3 length equals 14 residues. V lost 3 bases, J lost 2 bases, and 10 bases lay in between.

The chain employs TRBV12-3 or TRBV12-4 and TRBJ1-1; 7 nucleotides line up with TRBD1. This CDR3 is built from 13 residues. J gave up 8 bases and V 11 bases, and 14 bases lay outside the gene matches. This chain's CDR3 is CAEYRVDRREAFF. Here the CDR3 DNA reads TGTGCCGAATACCGGGTGGACAGGAGGGAAGCTTTCTTT.

This clonotype was seen a few times. The DNA of the CDR3 is TGTGCCAGTAGTACCGGTGCCTTAGCCAAAAACATTCAGTACTTC. Amino acid sequence: CASSTGALAKNIQYF. V usage is TRBV19 and J usage is TRBJ2-4; no definite D call. Germline-derived CDR1 and CDR2 are LNHDA and SQIVND (reference sequence). This CDR3 region has 15 residues. The germline V and J ends were trimmed by 4 bases and 0 bases, with 10 bases remaining between them.

This clonotype was found many times. The chain joins TRBV5-1 to TRBJ2-3; 9 bases are a match to TRBD2. Trimming at V came to 3 bases and at J to 0 bases, leaving 5 bases not matched to a gene. Germline V gene sequence: CDR1 SGHRS, CDR2 YFSETQ. This CDR3 comprises 16 residues. This CDR3 is CASSSRSGGSTDTQYF. The CDR3 DNA sequence: TGCGCCAGCAGCTCACGTAGCGGGGGCAGCACAGATACGCAGTATTTT.

This clonotype has a handful of counts. CDR3 loop: CASWGQGLAGGESSYNEQFF. The CDR3 bases are TGTGCCAGCTGGGGGCAAGGACTAGCGGGGGGCGAATCCTCCTACAATGAGCAGTTCTTC. The rearrangement joins TRBV18 to TRBJ2-1; 14 bases are a match to TRBD2. J was trimmed by 0 bases and V by 7 bases; bases with no gene match: 14. The CDR3 runs to 20 residues. From germline, CDR1 is KGHSH and CDR2 LQKENI.

This clonotype was observed many times. This chain links TRBV7-2 with TRBJ1-6; D remains unclear. The germline V gene encodes CDR1 SGHTA and CDR2 FQGNSA. This CDR3 region has 16 residues. V gave up 5 bases and J gave up 0 bases, with 11 bases separating them. CDR3 region: CASSTQLSSYNSPLHF. The CDR3 DNA follows: TGTGCCAGCAGCACTCAGCTGAGCTCCTATAATTCACCCCTCCACTTT. Supplemented by reference TRBV7-2 and TRBJ1-6, the full variable domain reads GAGVSQSPSNKVTEKGKDVELRCDPISGHTALYWYRQSLGQGLEFLIYFQGNSAPDKSGLPSDRFSAERTGGSVSTLTIQRTQQEDSAVYLCASSTQLSSYNSPLHFGNGTRLTVT.

In regard to this clonotype: A much larger clone lies a single base off, so this may be a read error. The CDR3 DNA reads TGCAGTGCTAGTGGGGTTGAGTACATTCAGTGCTTC. It specifies CSASGVEYIQCF. V usage is TRBV20-1 and J usage is TRBJ2-4; D call uncertain. This CDR3 is built from 12 residues. Germline assignment: CDR1 DFQATT and CDR2 SNEGSKA (reference sequence).

This clonotype was detected ten times or more. J is TRBJ1-1 and V is TRBV2; D remains unclear. The CDR3 length is 11 residues. Germline loops: CDR1 SNHLY, CDR2 FYNNEI. The V end lost 9 bases, the J end lost 6 bases, and 11 bases lay between the germline ends. The CDR3: CARQRGAEAFF. The CDR3 DNA reads TGTGCCAGACAACGAGGCGCTGAAGCTTTCTTT.